This T cell receptor (beta chain) was sequenced in a study of identical twins. In germline, CDR1 is MNHEY, CDR2 SMNVEV (reference sequence). V lost 8 bases, J lost 3 bases, and 13 bases stayed unmatched. The CDR3 has 15 amino acids. TCRdb redid the calling of the 5' RACE reads with MiXCR, one entry per CDR3 protein. The sample yields about 470,000 distinct CDR3 sequences, roughly a quarter seen once. The same data also went into a second study, on T cells expressing NK-cell markers. From that paper: With an anti-gamma-delta TCR antibody, sorting in several experiments was kept to alpha-beta TCR T cells. Roughly 6 of the donors carried dominant NKG2C+ clonotypes that took up 1.0-7.0% of their CD8+ T cells. The same clonotypes also predominated in the CD3+CD56-NKG2C+ fraction of several donors.

The clonotype originates from a woman aged 18-35 years in good health. The sequencing input was CD4+ T cells sorted from blood. The chain uses TRBV27 and TRBJ2-7; TRBD2 matches at 7 bases. This CDR3 is CASFPWGGGSYEQYF. In DNA, the CDR3 is TGTGCCAGCTTCCCCTGGGGGGGAGGAAGCTACGAGCAGTACTTC.